The clone carrying this T cell receptor (beta chain) was seen a single time. Its cognate antigen is unknown. The sample belongs to a study of yellow fever vaccine responses in identical twins. General study findings and limits: Convergence reportedly seemed to mark part of the twins' vaccine T cell response, with personalization marking the rest.

MiXCR was run by TCRdb on the RT-PCR reads, yielding one entry per CDR3 protein. The data contain a few thousand distinct CDR3 sequences, approximately 90% of them singletons. Per the germline V gene, CDR1 is MDHEN and CDR2 is SYDVKM. Trimming took off 3 bases at V and 8 bases at J, with 8 bases between the two ends. The CDR3 is 12 amino acids. The TCR comes from a woman younger than 30 who received the yellow fever vaccine. The sequencing here drew on T cells from blood (PBMCs), unsorted or a sorted subset (not recorded which), taken before or after yellow fever vaccination (not recorded which). The chain has TRBV28 and TRBJ2-1; D call uncertain. This CDR3 reads CASSLGGYEQFF. For the CDR3, the DNA is TGTGCCAGCAGTTTGGGTGGGTATGAGCAGTTCTTC.